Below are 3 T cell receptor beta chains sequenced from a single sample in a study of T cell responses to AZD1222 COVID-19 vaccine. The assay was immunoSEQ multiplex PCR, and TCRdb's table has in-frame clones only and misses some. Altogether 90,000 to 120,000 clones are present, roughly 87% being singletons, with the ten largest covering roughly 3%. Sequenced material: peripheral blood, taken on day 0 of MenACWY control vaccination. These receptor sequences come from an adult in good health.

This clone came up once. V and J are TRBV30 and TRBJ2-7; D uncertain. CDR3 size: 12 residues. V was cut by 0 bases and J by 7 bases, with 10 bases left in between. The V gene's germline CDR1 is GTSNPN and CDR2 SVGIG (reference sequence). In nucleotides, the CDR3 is TGTGCCTGGAGTGTACGCCTGGAGGAGCAGTACTTC. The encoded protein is CAWSVRLEEQYF.

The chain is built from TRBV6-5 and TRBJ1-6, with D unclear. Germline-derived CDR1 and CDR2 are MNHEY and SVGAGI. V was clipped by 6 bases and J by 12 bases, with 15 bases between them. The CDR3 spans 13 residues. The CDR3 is CASRSDLVLPLHF. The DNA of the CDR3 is TGTGCCAGCAGGTCCGACCTGGTACTACCCCTCCACTTT.

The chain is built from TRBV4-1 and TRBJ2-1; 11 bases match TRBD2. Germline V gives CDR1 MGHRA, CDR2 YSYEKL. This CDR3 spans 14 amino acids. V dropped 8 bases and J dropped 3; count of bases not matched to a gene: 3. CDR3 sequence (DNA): TGCGCCAGCCGTACTAGCGGGAGCTACAATGAGCAGTTCTTC. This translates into CASRTSGSYNEQFF.